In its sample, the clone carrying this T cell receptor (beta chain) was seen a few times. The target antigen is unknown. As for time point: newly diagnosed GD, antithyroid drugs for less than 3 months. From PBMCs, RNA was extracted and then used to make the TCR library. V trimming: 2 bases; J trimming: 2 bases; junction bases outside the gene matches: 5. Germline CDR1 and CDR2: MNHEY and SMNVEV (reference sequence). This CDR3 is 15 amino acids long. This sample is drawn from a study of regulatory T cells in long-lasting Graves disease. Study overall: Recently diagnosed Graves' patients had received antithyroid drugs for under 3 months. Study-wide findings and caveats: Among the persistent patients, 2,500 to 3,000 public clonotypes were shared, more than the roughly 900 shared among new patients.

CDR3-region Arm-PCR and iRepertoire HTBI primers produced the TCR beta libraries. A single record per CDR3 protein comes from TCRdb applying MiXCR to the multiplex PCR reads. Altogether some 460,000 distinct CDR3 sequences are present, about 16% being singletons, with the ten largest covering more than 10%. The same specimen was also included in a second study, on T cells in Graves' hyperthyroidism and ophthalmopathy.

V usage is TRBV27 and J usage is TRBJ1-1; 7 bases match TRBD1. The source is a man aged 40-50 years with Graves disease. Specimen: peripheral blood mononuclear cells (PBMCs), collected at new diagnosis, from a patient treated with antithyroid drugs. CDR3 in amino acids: CASSLKTGLNTEAFF. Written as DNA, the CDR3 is TGTGCCAGCAGTTTAAAGACAGGGTTAAACACTGAAGCTTTCTTT.